A single sample gave rise to the 3 T cell receptor beta chains below, sequenced in a study of spatial heterogeneity in lung cancer. TCRdb passed the 5' RACE reads through MiXCR, listing each CDR3 protein once. The top ten hold 9.4% of the sample, which has about 36,000 distinct CDR3 sequences, over 6.5% seen once. Time point specified: blood at routine non-recurrence follow-up after resection. The sequenced sample was PBMCs, obtained at follow-up. All receptors derive from a male donor with early-stage non-small cell lung cancer.

The table lists this clonotype with many counts. The V gene is TRBV6-6, the J gene TRBJ2-2; D not resolved. V was clipped by 8 bases and J by 0 bases, with 7 bases between them. The length of the CDR3 is 13 residues. Per germline, CDR1 MNHNY and CDR2 SVGAGI (reference sequence). CDR3 in DNA: TGTGCCAGCGGTTTAGCGAACACCGGGGAGCTGTTTTTT. Translating gives CASGLANTGELFF.

Points on this clonotype: This sequence may be a read error, since a much larger clone differs from it by one base. The chain employs TRBV7-9 and TRBJ1-2; D is unclear. Deletions cut 8 bases from V and 2 bases from J, with 15 bases between. From germline, CDR1 is SEHNR and CDR2 FQNEAQ (reference sequence). CDR3 length: 14 amino acids. The CDR3 is CASGPSAENYGYTF. CDR3 in DNA: TGTGCCAGCGGCCCAAGCGCAGAGAACTATGGCTACACCTTC.

The chain is built from TRBV5-1 and TRBJ1-3, with a weak D call TRBD1 (5 bases). The V gene lost 2 bases and the J gene lost 4 bases, with 10 bases spanning the gap. Germline loops: CDR1 SGHRS, CDR2 YFSETQ. The CDR3 length is 14 residues. CDR3 amino acids: CASSFDSGGNTIYF. The DNA for the CDR3 is TGCGCCAGCAGCTTTGATTCAGGGGGAAACACCATATATTTT.